This is a list of T cell receptor beta chains from one sample in a study of cytomegalovirus exposure and HLA in healthy donors. Assay: immunoSEQ multiplex PCR; the TCRdb copy retains only in-frame clones and omits some. The sample yields roughly 140,000 clones, about four fifths seen once. Sequenced input: PBMCs. These receptors all come from a man in his thirties or forties in good health and CMV-seronegative. The CDR3 runs from the conserved cysteine through the conserved F or W. The order of the fields is V gene, clone size, D gene, J gene, CDR3 DNA, CDR3 protein. A D gene is named only where the DNA matches it firmly. For some rows the clone size is stated as once, few or many, or as a class when expanded; others skip it.

>TRBV15|NA|NA|TRBJ2-2
TGTGCCACCAGGGACAAGAACACCGGGGAGCTGTTTTTT
CATRDKNTGELFF
>TRBV7-8|NA|NA|TRBJ1-3
TGTGCCAGCAGCTTAGGCCCCGACAGATCTGGAAACACCATATATTTT
CASSLGPDRSGNTIYF
>TRBV4-2|NA|TRBD1|TRBJ1-5
TGTGCCAGCAGCCAAGGAGGACAGGGCAACAATCAGCCCCAGCATTTT
CASSQGGQGNNQPQHF
>TRBV2|NA|TRBD1|TRBJ2-7
TGTGCCTCTTCCGGGACAGGGGGCGCGGGGGAGCAGTACTTC
CASSGTGGAGEQYF
>TRBV5-1|NA|NA|TRBJ2-5
TGCGCCAGCAGCTTAGGGAGGGGGGAGACCCAGTACTTC
CASSLGRGETQYF
>TRBV5-8|NA|TRBD1|TRBJ1-1
TGTGCCAGCAGCCCCAGGGACAGGGTCACTGAAGCTTTCTTT
CASSPRDRVTEAFF
>TRBV28|NA|NA|TRBJ1-2
TGTGCCAGCAGTCCCCATACTGGGCTTGGCTACACCTTC
CASSPHTGLGYTF
>TRBV7-9|NA|NA|TRBJ1-3
TGTGCCAGCAGCTCAATTATCGGACAGCCTCCCTCTGGAAACACCATATATTTT
CASSSIIGQPPSGNTIYF
>TRBV6-1|NA|TRBD1|TRBJ1-5
TGTGCCAGCAGTACCTACAGGGGGGGCCAGCCCCAGCATTTT
CASSTYRGGQPQHF
>TRBV7-9|NA|NA|TRBJ1-2
TGTGCCAGCAGCCCAAGGCGGGGGAGGTTAGGTGGCTACACCTTC
CASSPRRGRLGGYTF
>TRBV27|NA|NA|TRBJ1-4
TGTGCCAGCTCGGGGGGTCGCCAGGAAAAACTGTTTTTT
CASSGGRQEKLFF
>TRBV10-1|NA|NA|TRBJ1-1
TGCGCCAGCAAGGACACGAACACTGAAGCTTTCTTT
CASKDTNTEAFF
>TRBV27|NA|NA|TRBJ1-2
TGTGCCAGCAGCCTCTCGGGGGGGGTTGGCTATGGCTACACCTTC
CASSLSGGVGYGYTF
>TRBV7-9|NA|TRBD1|TRBJ1-2
TGTGCCAGCAGCTTTACAGGGGGACAGGTTAATGGCTACACCTTC
CASSFTGGQVNGYTF
>TRBV5-6|NA|NA|TRBJ2-5
TGTGCCAGCAGCTTGGAACTCGGGGGGCGGGCGGAGACCCAGTACTTC
CASSLELGGRAETQYF
>TRBV28|NA|NA|TRBJ2-3
TGTGCCAGCAGTTTCAGCGCTAGCACAGATACGCAGTATTTT
CASSFSASTDTQYF
>TRBV13|once|TRBD1|TRBJ1-1
TGTGCCAGCAGCAAAAGTAGACAGGGCCCAACGAACACTGAAGCTTTCTTT
CASSKSRQGPTNTEAFF
>TRBV5-1|NA|TRBD1|TRBJ2-7
TGCGCCAGCAGCGCATCCGGGACAGCCCCCGAGCAGTACTTC
CASSASGTAPEQYF
>TRBV29-1|NA|NA|TRBJ1-1
TGCAGCGTTCAACAGGGTAACACTGAAGCTTTCTTT
CSVQQGNTEAFF
>TRBV7-8|few|TRBD1|TRBJ2-7
TGTGCCAGCAGCTCCGGCAGGGGGCAGGTCGAGCAGTACTTC
CASSSGRGQVEQYF
>TRBV5-4|NA|NA|TRBJ2-3
TGTGCCAGCAGCTTGAGGGGGGGGACAGATACGCAGTATTTT
CASSLRGGTDTQYF
>TRBV10-3|NA|TRBD2|TRBJ2-7
TGTGCCATCAATAGCGGGAGAATCGACGAGCAGTACTTC
CAINSGRIDEQYF
>TRBV30|NA|NA|TRBJ1-2
TGTGCCTGGATCTCCACGCGGACAGCGCTTAGATATGGCTACACCTTC
CAWISTRTALRYGYTF
>TRBV29-1|NA|NA|TRBJ2-5
TGCAGCGTGGGACGGGGGGCGGCTATTGAGACCCAGTACTTC
CSVGRGAAIETQYF
>TRBV7-9|NA|NA|TRBJ1-4
TGTGCCAGCAGCTTCGGGCAGGGGACAACTAATGAAAAACTGTTTTTT
CASSFGQGTTNEKLFF
>TRBV20-1|NA|NA|TRBJ2-3
TGCAGTGCTAGACGCGTAGATACGCAGTATTTT
CSARRVDTQYF
>TRBV5-1|NA|NA|TRBJ2-7
TGCGCCAGCAGCTTCCGGGACACAAACTCCTACGAGCAGTACTTC
CASSFRDTNSYEQYF
>TRBV2|NA|NA|TRBJ1-3
TGTGCCAGCAGACGGAATGTCGAGGACACCATATATTTT
CASRRNVEDTIYF
>TRBV5-8|NA|NA|TRBJ1-5
TGTGCCAGCAGCTTGGGGCGTGGGGGCGCGGCCGGGCAGCCCCAGCATTTT
CASSLGRGGAAGQPQHF
>TRBV7-9|NA|NA|TRBJ1-1
TGTGCCAGCAGCTGGAGAGCAGGGTTCTCCTTT
CASSWRAGFSF
>TRBV6-5|NA|TRBD1|TRBJ2-1
TGTGCCAGCAAGCTGACAGGGGGTTACAATGAGCAGTTCTTC
CASKLTGGYNEQFF
>TRBV6-1|NA|TRBD1|TRBJ1-1
TGTGCCAGCACCGGGACAGCTATAGAAGCTTTCTTT
CASTGTAIEAFF
>TRBV25-1|NA|NA|TRBJ2-3
TGTGCCAGCAGTGAATGGGCCGTAGGAGGGGGCACAGATACGCAGTATTTT
CASSEWAVGGGTDTQYF
>TRBV20-1|NA|NA|TRBJ1-1
TGCAGTGCGGCAGGGGCTTTCTTT
CSAAGAFF
>TRBV11-2|NA|NA|TRBJ2-5
TGTGCCAGCAGCTCCCCGTCGGAGACCCAGTACTTC
CASSSPSETQYF
>TRBV19|few|NA|TRBJ2-3
TGTGCCAGTACCGGTGGACACCGCACAGATACGCAGTATTTT
CASTGGHRTDTQYF
>TRBV11-1|NA|TRBD2|TRBJ2-1
TGTGCCAGCAGCTTAGGGCTAGCGGACTACAATGAGCAGTTCTTC
CASSLGLADYNEQFF
>TRBV2|NA|NA|TRBJ1-1
TGTGCCAGTTGCCTGGGGGGGGTTAACACTGAAGCTTTCTTT
CASCLGGVNTEAFF
>TRBV6-5|NA|TRBD1|TRBJ1-1
TGTGCCAGCAGTTATGGTACAGGGGAGAACACTGAAGCTTTCTTT
CASSYGTGENTEAFF
>TRBV5-6|few|TRBD2|TRBJ2-7
TGTGCCAGCAGCCCTCCAGCGGGAGCCTACGAGCAGTACTTC
CASSPPAGAYEQYF
>TRBV5-6|many|NA|TRBJ1-1
TGTGCCAGCAGCTTGAACAGTAATGTAGCTTTCTTT
CASSLNSNVAFF
>TRBV7-8|NA|TRBD1|TRBJ1-5
TGTGCCAGCAGCACCAAGTCGACAGGGGGCAGGGGCAATCAGCCCCAGCATTTT
CASSTKSTGGRGNQPQHF
>TRBV28|NA|TRBD1|TRBJ1-1
TGTGCCAGCAGTCCTGGACAGGGTTACACTGAAGCTTTCTTT
CASSPGQGYTEAFF
>TRBV5-4|NA|NA|TRBJ2-7
TGTGCCAGCAGCTTGGAGCCCCGGGGAGTGGGCTACGAGCAGTACTTC
CASSLEPRGVGYEQYF
>TRBV6-5|NA|NA|TRBJ1-5
TGTGCCAGCAGTTACACGACAGGCCAGGATCAGCCCCAGCATTTT
CASSYTTGQDQPQHF
>TRBV7-6|NA|NA|TRBJ1-1
TGTGCCAGCAGCCCACGCGGTTATACCTACACTGAAGCTTTCTTT
CASSPRGYTYTEAFF
>TRBV7-2|NA|TRBD2|TRBJ2-1
TGTGCCAGCAGCATACAACTAGCGGTGAACAATGAGCAGTTCTTC
CASSIQLAVNNEQFF
>TRBV28|once|TRBD1|TRBJ1-2
TGTGCCAGCAGTTCGCCGGGACAGGGGGCGACTGGCTACACCTTC
CASSSPGQGATGYTF
>TRBV6-1|once|TRBD1|TRBJ2-7
TGTGCCAGCAGTGCAAGGGGGCGCAGCGAGCAGTACTTC
CASSARGRSEQYF
>TRBV28|once|NA|TRBJ2-1
TGTGCCAGCAGTTCATCTCTACTAATAGTGGCGGCCAGGGGCGGGTACAATGAGCAGTTCTTC
CASSSSLLIVAARGGYNEQFF
>TRBV18|NA|TRBD1|TRBJ1-5
TGTGCCAGCTCACCAGAGGGACAGGGTAATCAGCCCCAGCATTTT
CASSPEGQGNQPQHF
>TRBV5-5|few|TRBD2|TRBJ2-1
TGTGCCAGCAGTAAGATAGCGGGGGGAGGCAATGAGCAGTTCTTC
CASSKIAGGGNEQFF
>TRBV4-1|NA|TRBD1|TRBJ1-1
TGCGCCAGCAGCCAAGACAGGGACAGGGTGAAGGCTTTCTTT
CASSQDRDRVKAFF
>TRBV5-1|once|NA|TRBJ1-1
TGCGCCAGCAGCGTAGACTCCCGAAGGGGCACTGAAGCTTTCTTT
CASSVDSRRGTEAFF
>TRBV6-5|NA|NA|TRBJ2-7
TGTGCCAGCAGTTACATGGACTCAGCCTACGAGCAGTACTTC
CASSYMDSAYEQYF